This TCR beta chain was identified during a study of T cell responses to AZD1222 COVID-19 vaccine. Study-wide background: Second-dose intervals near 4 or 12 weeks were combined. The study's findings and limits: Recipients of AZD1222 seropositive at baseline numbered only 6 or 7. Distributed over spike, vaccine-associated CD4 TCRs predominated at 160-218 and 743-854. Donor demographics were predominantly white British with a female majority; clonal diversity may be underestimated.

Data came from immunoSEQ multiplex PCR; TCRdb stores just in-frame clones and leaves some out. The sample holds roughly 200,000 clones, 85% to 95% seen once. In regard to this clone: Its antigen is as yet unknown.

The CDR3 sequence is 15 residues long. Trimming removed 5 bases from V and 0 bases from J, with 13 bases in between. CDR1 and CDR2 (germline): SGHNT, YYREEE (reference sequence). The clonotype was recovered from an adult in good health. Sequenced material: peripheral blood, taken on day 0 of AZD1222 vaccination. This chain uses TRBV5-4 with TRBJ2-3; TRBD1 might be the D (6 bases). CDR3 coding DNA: TGTGCCAGCAGACTCGACAGGATCAGCACAGATACGCAGTATTTT. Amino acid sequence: CASRLDRISTDTQYF.